Listed below are T cell receptor beta chains from one sample, sequenced in a study of cytomegalovirus exposure and HLA in healthy donors. Sequenced by immunoSEQ multiplex PCR; TCRdb stores in-frame clones only, minus some. The profile shows tens of thousands of clones, roughly 86% of them singletons. What was sequenced was PBMCs. These receptors originate from a man aged 18-30 years in good health and CMV-seronegative. The CDR3 runs from the conserved cysteine through the conserved F or W. D genes are given only for firm matches. A clone size is listed for some rows: how often the clone was seen (once, few, many), or a class if it is expanded.

>TRBD1|TRBV9|TRBJ1-4|-
CASSRGTGFNEKLFF
TGTGCCAGCAGCCGAGGGACAGGGTTTAATGAAAAACTGTTTTTT
>TRBD1|TRBV6-6|TRBJ1-1|-
CASSTRDRLNTEAFF
TGTGCCAGCAGTACGCGGGACAGATTGAACACTGAAGCTTTCTTT
>TRBD2|TRBV30|TRBJ2-2|-
CAWSVLGLAGFINTGELFF
TGTGCCTGGAGTGTTTTGGGCCTAGCGGGTTTTATTAACACCGGGGAGCTGTTTTTT
>TRBD1|TRBV29-1|TRBJ1-1|-
CSVVLQGSGTEAFF
TGCAGCGTGGTACTACAGGGGAGCGGGACTGAAGCTTTCTTT
>-|TRBV5-1|TRBJ1-5|-
CASSLEAGNQPQHF
TGCGCCAGCAGCTTGGAGGCGGGTAACCAGCCCCAGCATTTT
>TRBD1|TRBV5-1|TRBJ2-7|-
CASSLRTGSYEQYF
TGCGCCAGCAGCTTGCGGACAGGGTCGTACGAGCAGTACTTC
>-|TRBV2|TRBJ2-5|-
CASRRTEAPQETQYF
TGTGCCAGCAGGCGGACTGAAGCCCCGCAAGAGACCCAGTACTTC
>TRBD2|TRBV7-2|TRBJ2-2|-
CASSLGTSGRYTGELFF
TGTGCCAGCAGCTTGGGGACTAGCGGGAGGTATACCGGGGAGCTGTTTTTT
>-|TRBV7-2|TRBJ2-7|-
CASSLDSSYEQYF
TGTGCCAGCAGCTTAGACAGCTCCTACGAGCAGTACTTC
>TRBD1|TRBV18|TRBJ2-5|few
CASSPGTGLSETQYF
TGTGCCAGCTCACCAGGGACAGGGTTATCAGAGACCCAGTACTTC